This T cell receptor (beta chain) was retrieved from a study of blood T cell repertoires in COVID-19. Study overall: Collection of acute and convalescent COVID-19 samples took place in the United States, Italy and Spain.

Some clones are missing from TCRdb's copy, which holds only in-frame ones; the method was immunoSEQ multiplex PCR. This sample carries approximately 89,000 clones, about 80% of them seen once, and the ten largest clones take about 24%. Germline-derived CDR1 and CDR2 are SNHLY and FYNNEI. V was clipped by 7 bases and J by 10 bases, with 11 bases between them. The length of the CDR3 is 10 residues. The sequence came from a man between 65 and 79 years old with acute or convalescent COVID-19. The sample consisted of peripheral blood. J is TRBJ2-7 and V is TRBV2; no clear D gene. The CDR3 loop reads CASNGPRQYF. The DNA of the CDR3 is TGTGCCAGCAATGGCCCACGACAGTACTTC.